This record covers a single T cell receptor (beta chain). The data originate from a study of CD8 T cells in Susac syndrome. Looked up from germline, CDR1 is SGHRS and CDR2 is YFSETQ. J lost 5 bases, V lost 4 bases, and 17 bases had no gene match. The CDR3 spans 18 residues. Random hexamers were used to reverse transcribe an amount of roughly 0.5 to 1 ug RNA. An immunoSEQ multiplex PCR generated amplified TCR beta CDR3 products spanning 54 Vbeta and 13 Jbeta. Via MiXCR, TCRdb re-called the immunoSEQ multiplex PCR reads, giving one row per CDR3 protein. The sample lists some 240,000 distinct CDR3 sequences, almost 97% occurring once.

The receptor comes from a human donor with Susac syndrome. Sequencing used CD4+ T cells from PBMCs. The chain couples TRBV5-1 to TRBJ2-5; 10 bases match TRBD2. The CDR3 region has the DNA TGCGCCAGCAGCCGGACCTCTAGCGGGAGTAACTCGCGGGAGACCCAGTACTTC. It specifies CASSRTSSGSNSRETQYF.